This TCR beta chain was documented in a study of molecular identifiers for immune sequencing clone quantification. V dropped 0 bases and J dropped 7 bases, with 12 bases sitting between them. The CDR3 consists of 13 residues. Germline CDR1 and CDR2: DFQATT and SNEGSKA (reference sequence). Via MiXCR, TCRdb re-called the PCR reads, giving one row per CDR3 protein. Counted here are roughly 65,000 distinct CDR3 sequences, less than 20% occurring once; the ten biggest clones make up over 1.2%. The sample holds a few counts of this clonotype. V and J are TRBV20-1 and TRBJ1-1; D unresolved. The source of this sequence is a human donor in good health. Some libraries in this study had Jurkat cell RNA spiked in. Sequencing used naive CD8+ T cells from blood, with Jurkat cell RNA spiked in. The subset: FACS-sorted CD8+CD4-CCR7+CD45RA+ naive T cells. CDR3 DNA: TGCAGTGCTAGAGATTTGGACGGAATTGAAGCTTTCTTT. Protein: CSARDLDGIEAFF.